Listed below are T cell receptor beta chains from one sample, sequenced in a study of T cell changes during pregnancy in multiple sclerosis. Measured with immunoSEQ multiplex PCR; TCRdb has only the in-frame clones, and not every one. The sample lists roughly 70,000 clones, 80% to 90% seen once, with 3% to 3.5% in the top ten. The sample in question was peripheral blood, obtained before pregnancy. Receptors originate from a female donor with multiple sclerosis, enrolled in a pregnancy study. Both conserved end residues are part of each CDR3. Fields, in order: J gene, D gene, CDR3 length, V gene, clone size, CDR3 protein. The D gene is left open where the match is weak. Clone size is shown for a subset of rows, as once, few, many or a class of expanded clone.

TRBJ2-2 . 13 TRBV12-5 . CASGLEEAGELFF
TRBJ2-1 . 16 TRBV6-4 once CASKNEHRSSYNEQFF
TRBJ2-7 TRBD2 12 TRBV5-1 . CASRAGEDEQYF
TRBJ2-7 TRBD2 15 TRBV13 . CASSLGLAGSYEQYF
TRBJ1-1 . 14 TRBV19 . CASSIAYLNTEAFF
TRBJ2-3 TRBD2 14 TRBV29-1 few CSGRTSGSADTQYF
TRBJ1-1 TRBD1 14 TRBV7-2 . CASSRRQGWNEAFF
TRBJ1-5 TRBD1 18 TRBV19 . CASSIVDRVWVVNQPQHF
TRBJ2-2 . 14 TRBV13 . CASRFSLNTGELFF
TRBJ2-1 TRBD2 16 TRBV9 . CASSVVGTSSSSEQFF
TRBJ2-7 . 13 TRBV18 . CASSPTSGGEQYF
TRBJ1-3 . 16 TRBV27 . CASSLRESGPGNTIYF
TRBJ2-7 TRBD2 14 TRBV9 many CASSTSGGPSEQYF
TRBJ2-7 . 16 TRBV19 . CASSIGGRVSSYEQYF
TRBJ2-7 . 14 TRBV30 . CAWGAQGPPYEQYF
TRBJ1-2 TRBD1 13 TRBV6-1 . CASRATGGYGYTF
TRBJ2-7 . 13 TRBV5-1 . CASSPPSIGEQYF
TRBJ2-4 . 13 TRBV30 . CAWSVNSGNIQYF
TRBJ2-2 . 11 TRBV2 . CASRNNGELFF
TRBJ2-3 . 13 TRBV4-2 . CASSARSTDTQYF
TRBJ2-1 . 16 TRBV5-4 once CASSLPLRGTGNEQFF
TRBJ1-2 . 13 TRBV2 . CASRSQVNYGYTF
TRBJ1-2 TRBD1 17 TRBV18 . CASSPRDRGLRTYGYTF
TRBJ1-5 . 16 TRBV19 . CASSPVGPRGNQPQHF
TRBJ2-4 TRBD2 16 TRBV30 few CAWSVLAGYDKNIQYF